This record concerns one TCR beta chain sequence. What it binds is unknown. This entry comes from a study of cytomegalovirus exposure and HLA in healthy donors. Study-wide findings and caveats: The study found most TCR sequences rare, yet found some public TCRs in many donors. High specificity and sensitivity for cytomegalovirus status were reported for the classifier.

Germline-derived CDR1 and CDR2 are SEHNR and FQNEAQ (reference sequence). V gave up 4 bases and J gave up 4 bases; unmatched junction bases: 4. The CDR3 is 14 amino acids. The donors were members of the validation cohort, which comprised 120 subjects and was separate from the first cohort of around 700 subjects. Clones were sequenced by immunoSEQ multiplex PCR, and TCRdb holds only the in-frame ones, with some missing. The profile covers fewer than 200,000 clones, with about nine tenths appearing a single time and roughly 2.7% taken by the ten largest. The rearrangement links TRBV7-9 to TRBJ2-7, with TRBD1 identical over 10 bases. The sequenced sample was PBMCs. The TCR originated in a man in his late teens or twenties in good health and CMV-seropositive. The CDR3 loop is CASSSGQGSYEQYF. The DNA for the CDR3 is TGTGCCAGCAGCTCGGGACAGGGGTCGTACGAGCAGTACTTC.